This is a list of T cell receptor beta chains from one sample in a study of CD8 T cells in Susac syndrome. TCRdb used MiXCR to reprocess the immunoSEQ multiplex PCR reads, holding one entry per CDR3 protein. This sample has around 46,000 distinct CDR3 sequences; almost 95% occur once, and the top ten carry approximately 0.41%. Material: CD8+ T cells from PBMCs. Every receptor here comes from a human donor in good health. The CDR3 runs from the conserved cysteine through the conserved F or W. D genes are given only for firm matches. Size is omitted from some rows. Given values are once, few, many or a class for expanded clones.

clone_size,j_call,d_call,v_call,cdr3_nt,cdr3_aa
.,TRBJ2-3,TRBD2,TRBV6-2/TRBV6-3,TGTGCCAGCACCGCGGCGGGGGGAGTCGGCACAGATACGCAGTATTTT,CASTAAGGVGTDTQYF
.,TRBJ2-1,TRBD1,TRBV29-1,TGCAGCGTTGAAACGGGGACAGGGGGCTATGAGCAGTTCTTC,CSVETGTGGYEQFF
.,TRBJ2-7,.,TRBV25-1,TGTGCCAGCAGTGAATATCAGCGTAACGAGCAGTACTTC,CASSEYQRNEQYF
.,TRBJ2-2,TRBD1,TRBV6-5,TGTGCCAGCAGTCCGACAGGGGCTACCAGGGAGCTGTTTTTT,CASSPTGATRELFF
once,TRBJ2-1,TRBD2,TRBV12-3/TRBV12-4,TGTGCCAGCAGTTTACTCGGGGAGGGACACAATGAGCAGTTCTTC,CASSLLGEGHNEQFF
.,TRBJ1-1,TRBD1,TRBV29-1,TGCAGCGTCGTGGGGGACAGGATGAACACTGAAGCTTTCTTT,CSVVGDRMNTEAFF
once,TRBJ2-5,.,TRBV5-1,TGCGCCAGCAGCTGGGGAGCGGACTACCAAGAGACCCAGTACTTC,CASSWGADYQETQYF
.,TRBJ2-7,.,TRBV20-1,TGCAGTGCCATGGGACGCCTGGACTACGAGCAGTACTTC,CSAMGRLDYEQYF
once,TRBJ2-7,.,TRBV18,TGTGCCAGCTCTCCATCTCCCCAGACCCTGGGGCGGGCCGCCTACGAGCAGTACTTC,CASSPSPQTLGRAAYEQYF
.,TRBJ1-2,.,TRBV9,TGTGCCAGCAGCGTAGCTACGCAGGGTCGCTCTGGCTACACCTTC,CASSVATQGRSGYTF
.,TRBJ1-1,.,TRBV14,TGTGCCAGCAGCCAATCATACGGGGATGGGAACACTGAAGCTTTCTTT,CASSQSYGDGNTEAFF
once,TRBJ2-2,.,TRBV7-6,TGTGCCAGCAGCTTCTCAGGGACGAACACCGGGGAGCTGTTTTTT,CASSFSGTNTGELFF
.,TRBJ2-1,TRBD2,TRBV27,TGTGCCAGCAGTTTATTAGGGGAGGGAATCCACAATGAGCAGTTCTTC,CASSLLGEGIHNEQFF
.,TRBJ2-3,TRBD2,TRBV27,TGTGCCAGCAGCCTTACTAGCGGTTGGACAGATACGCAGTATTTT,CASSLTSGWTDTQYF
.,TRBJ2-3,TRBD2,TRBV29-1,TGCAGCGTTGAAGGACTAGCGGGAGGCACAGATACGCAGTATTTT,CSVEGLAGGTDTQYF
once,TRBJ1-1,TRBD1,TRBV7-9,TGTGCCAGCAGCTTAGGGGACAGGGGGTCCCCTGAAGCTTTCTTT,CASSLGDRGSPEAFF
.,TRBJ2-5,.,TRBV6-5,TGTGCCAGCAGTTATATACAGGGCCAAGAGACCCAGTACTTC,CASSYIQGQETQYF
.,TRBJ2-7,.,TRBV7-9,TGTGCCAGCAGCTCCCCGGGGGAGCCCAACGAGCAGTACTTC,CASSSPGEPNEQYF
.,TRBJ2-2,.,TRBV20-1,TGCAGTGCTAGAGATCCGCTAGCGACGAACACCGGGGAGCTGTTTTTT,CSARDPLATNTGELFF
.,TRBJ1-3,.,TRBV30,TGTGCCTCGGGCTCTGGAAACACCATATATTTT,CASGSGNTIYF
.,TRBJ2-7,.,TRBV6-2/TRBV6-3,TGTGCCAGCAGTTCGCCGGCACCTTACTACGAGCAGTACTTC,CASSSPAPYYEQYF
.,TRBJ2-4,TRBD1,TRBV7-2,TGTGCCAGCAGCTCACCCGGGACAGTCGTAGCCAGAAACATTCAGTACTTC,CASSSPGTVVARNIQYF
.,TRBJ1-1,.,TRBV2,TGTGCCAGCAGGGCCGGGAGTCTCCGGGACCTTAGAAACACTGAAGCTTTCTTT,CASRAGSLRDLRNTEAFF
.,TRBJ1-2,.,TRBV30,TGTGCCTGGAGTGTCGAGCCTAGGTATGGCTACACCTTC,CAWSVEPRYGYTF
once,TRBJ2-2,.,TRBV5-6,TGTGCCAGCAGCCCCAGGGATCCCCTGAACACCGGGGAGCTGTTTTTT,CASSPRDPLNTGELFF
.,TRBJ2-7,.,TRBV7-2,TGTGCCAGCAGCTTAGCTCCGGGAAGCTACGAGCAGTACTTC,CASSLAPGSYEQYF
.,TRBJ2-1,.,TRBV2,TGTGCCAGCAGTGAACCGGACGAAAGCTCCTACAATGAGCAGTTCTTC,CASSEPDESSYNEQFF
.,TRBJ2-7,TRBD1,TRBV6-2/TRBV6-3,TGTGCCAGCAAGGAGACAGGGACGTCCTACGAGCAGTACTTC,CASKETGTSYEQYF
.,TRBJ2-6,.,TRBV27,TGTGCCAGCAGTCTAATTAGCTCTGGGGCCAACGTCCTGACTTTC,CASSLISSGANVLTF
.,TRBJ2-7,TRBD1,TRBV7-9,TGTGCAAGCACCGGGGACAGCCCCTACGAGCAGTACTTC,CASTGDSPYEQYF
.,TRBJ1-3,.,TRBV12-5,TGTGCTAGTGGTTTGGACGCCAGGGCCGCCGACACCTTATATTTT,CASGLDARAADTLYF
.,TRBJ2-7,.,TRBV30,TGTGCCTGGAGTTTAGCCGTCTCCTACGAGCAGTACTTC,CAWSLAVSYEQYF
once,TRBJ2-5,TRBD2,TRBV9,TGTGCCAGCAGCTCCGTCGGTGGACTAGCGGGAGACGAAGAGACCCAGTACTTC,CASSSVGGLAGDEETQYF
.,TRBJ1-3,TRBD1,TRBV12-5,TGTGCTAGTGGTTTGGGACCGACAGGGGCTGGAAACACCATATATTTT,CASGLGPTGAGNTIYF
.,TRBJ1-2,TRBD1,TRBV29-1,TGCAGCGTTGGGACAGGGGTCTCCTATGGCTACACCTTC,CSVGTGVSYGYTF
.,TRBJ2-7,.,TRBV6-2/TRBV6-3,TGTGCCAGCAGTGATCGACAGACCTACGAGCAGTACTTC,CASSDRQTYEQYF
.,TRBJ2-3,.,TRBV7-2,TGTGCCAGCAGCCCCTGGCGGAAGACAGATACGCAGTATTTT,CASSPWRKTDTQYF
.,TRBJ2-7,TRBD2,TRBV20-1,TGCAGTGCTAGGGGAAGGACTAGAAGTCCCTACGAGCAGTACTTC,CSARGRTRSPYEQYF
.,TRBJ2-2,.,TRBV4-1,TGCGCCAGCAGCCAAGCGTTAGGGGATATGACAGGGAGGACCGGGGAGCTGTTTTTT,CASSQALGDMTGRTGELFF
.,TRBJ2-7,.,TRBV7-9,TGTGCCAGCAGCTCGAACTCCTACGAGCAGTACTTC,CASSSNSYEQYF
.,TRBJ1-5,.,TRBV12-3/TRBV12-4,TGTGCCAGCACCCCCGACGGCGTCTGGGATCAGCCCCAGCATTTT,CASTPDGVWDQPQHF
once,TRBJ1-2,.,TRBV7-9,TGTGCCAGCAGCTTAGCCCTGGACCAGGATGGCTACACCTTC,CASSLALDQDGYTF
.,TRBJ2-7,.,TRBV7-9,TGTGCCAGCAGCTTAGCGACCTACGAGCAGTACTTC,CASSLATYEQYF
.,TRBJ1-2,TRBD1,TRBV3-1,TGTGCCAGCAGCCTTCGTGACAGGGCGGTTGGCTATGGCTACACCTTC,CASSLRDRAVGYGYTF
.,TRBJ2-1,.,TRBV12-5,TGTGCTAGTGGTTTGTGGGGAGTCACCTACAATGAGCAGTTCTTC,CASGLWGVTYNEQFF
.,TRBJ2-5,TRBD1,TRBV27,TGTGCCACCCGACAGGGGGGAGAGACCCAGTACTTC,CATRQGGETQYF
.,TRBJ1-2,.,TRBV10-3,TGTGCCATCAGTGAGAGGGGACCTCAGGGCTATGGCTACACCTTC,CAISERGPQGYGYTF
.,TRBJ1-5,TRBD1,TRBV2,TGTGCCAGCAGTGACCGGGACAGGGCAGGACAGCCCCAGCATTTT,CASSDRDRAGQPQHF
.,TRBJ2-1,TRBD2,TRBV27,TGTGCCAGCAGTTTATCGGCGACTAGCGGGAGGACTCGCAATGAGCAGTTCTTC,CASSLSATSGRTRNEQFF
once,TRBJ2-1,.,TRBV7-6,TGTGCCAGCAGCTTAGGGGCAAAAGGACAGTTGTACAATGAGCAGTTCTTC,CASSLGAKGQLYNEQFF
.,TRBJ1-1,.,TRBV10-1,TGCGCCAGCAGTGATTCAAGAGAAGCTTTCTTT,CASSDSREAFF
.,TRBJ2-1,TRBD1,TRBV4-2,TGTGCCAGCAGCCAAGAGAGGACAGGGTACAATGAGCAGTTCTTC,CASSQERTGYNEQFF
once,TRBJ1-5,.,TRBV23-1,TGCGCCAGCAGCGAGGGGGGGGGCAATCAGCCCCAGCATTTT,CASSEGGGNQPQHF
.,TRBJ1-5,.,TRBV6-2/TRBV6-3,TGTGCCAGCAGTTCTTCTTCAGGGGGCAATCAGCCCCAGCATTTT,CASSSSSGGNQPQHF
.,TRBJ2-1,.,TRBV19,TGTGCCAGTAGCGGGTTTCTTGAGCAGTTCTTC,CASSGFLEQFF
.,TRBJ1-5,.,TRBV5-6,TGTGCCAGCAGCTTGGTCTCAGGGGATAGCAATCAGCCCCAGCATTTT,CASSLVSGDSNQPQHF
.,TRBJ2-1,.,TRBV5-1,TGCGCCAGCAGCTTGACCCACAATGAGCAGTTCTTC,CASSLTHNEQFF